This T cell receptor beta chain derives from a study of cytomegalovirus exposure and HLA in healthy donors. Overall study findings and caveats: According to a subsequent analysis, TCR clusters identified in the first cohort showed a tendency to co-occur across the 120 or so validation repertoires. Researchers catalogued under 200 TCR beta chains as cytomegalovirus-associated.

V lost 6 bases, J lost 2 bases, and 17 bases lay in between. Looked up from germline, CDR1 is LNHDA and CDR2 is SQIVND (reference sequence). This CDR3 is built from 16 residues. This clone has a handful of counts. Antigen: not known. Some clones are missing from TCRdb's copy, which holds only in-frame ones; the method was immunoSEQ multiplex PCR. The sample carries more than 95,000 clones, more than 70% recorded once. Sequencing was performed on PBMCs. This clonotype was sampled from a man in his late teens or twenties in good health and CMV-seronegative. The chain combines TRBV19 with TRBJ1-5; TRBD1 might be the D (6 bases). The CDR3 spells CASRSRKRQGNQPQHF. The CDR3 nucleotides are TGTGCCAGTAGATCAAGAAAACGACAGGGCAATCAGCCCCAGCATTTT.